The rows below give T cell receptor beta chains drawn from one sample of a study of naive and memory T cell subsets. Each CDR3 protein is one row after TCRdb ran MiXCR on the UMI-ligation and nested PCR reads. The sample carries around 40,000 distinct CDR3 sequences, 13% recorded once. The specimen was effector memory CD4+ T cells from blood. The source is a human donor in good health. Each CDR3 is given with its conserved first and last residue.

CDR3: CSATRQEETDTQYF
V: TRBV20-1
J: TRBJ2-3

CDR3: CASSPGTTGGADTQYF
V: TRBV6-2/TRBV6-3
J: TRBJ2-3

CDR3: CASSQTSGRASEQYF
V: TRBV7-2
J: TRBJ2-7

CDR3: CASSEQGHEQFF
V: TRBV5-1
J: TRBJ2-1

CDR3: CATLGVAKNIQYF
V: TRBV2
J: TRBJ2-4

CDR3: CASSFQRGGETQYF
V: TRBV5-4
J: TRBJ2-5

CDR3: CAWNPDREQETQYF
V: TRBV30
J: TRBJ2-5

CDR3: CASSPRGRPFYEQYF
V: TRBV5-6
J: TRBJ2-7

CDR3: CASRLQARNTIYF
V: TRBV7-8
J: TRBJ1-3

CDR3: CASSLRTGWDEQYF
V: TRBV18
J: TRBJ2-7

CDR3: CASRTSGRYEQYF
V: TRBV28
J: TRBJ2-7

CDR3: CASLNPANEKLFF
V: TRBV2
J: TRBJ1-4

CDR3: CASSLLQGYEQYF
V: TRBV5-6
J: TRBJ2-7

CDR3: CASSSPPNTGELFF
V: TRBV3-1
J: TRBJ2-2

CDR3: CSAMAASGETQYF
V: TRBV20-1
J: TRBJ2-5

CDR3: CASSKLASEETQYF
V: TRBV12-3/TRBV12-4
J: TRBJ2-5

CDR3: CSARSSGRWGDTQYF
V: TRBV20-1
J: TRBJ2-3

CDR3: CSVESTVALSNIQYF
V: TRBV29-1
J: TRBJ2-4

CDR3: CASNPRGAETQYF
V: TRBV7-2
J: TRBJ2-5

CDR3: CASSEYRQTYEQYF
V: TRBV2
J: TRBJ2-7

CDR3: CASSTGNTQYF
V: TRBV12-3/TRBV12-4
J: TRBJ2-5

CDR3: CASSLHSGELFF
V: TRBV12-3/TRBV12-4
J: TRBJ2-2

CDR3: CSARGSNTEAFF
V: TRBV20-1
J: TRBJ1-1

CDR3: CSAPGVRENYNEQFF
V: TRBV20-1
J: TRBJ2-1

CDR3: CASGGTNTGELFF
V: TRBV9
J: TRBJ2-2

CDR3: CASRGKTSTDTQYF
V: TRBV7-2
J: TRBJ2-3

CDR3: CATSDPREGGESTDTQYF
V: TRBV24-1
J: TRBJ2-3

CDR3: CASSLTSGTHNEQFF
V: TRBV9
J: TRBJ2-1

CDR3: CASSPPLGTEAFF
V: TRBV3-1
J: TRBJ1-1

CDR3: CASSSHGGQGGQPQHF
V: TRBV3-1
J: TRBJ1-5

CDR3: CASSQSGSETQYF
V: TRBV3-1
J: TRBJ2-5

CDR3: CASSPGQLNEKLFF
V: TRBV4-1
J: TRBJ1-4

CDR3: CASSRFWGGQDEQFF
V: TRBV11-2
J: TRBJ2-1

CDR3: CASSVDSYGYTF
V: TRBV6-1
J: TRBJ1-2

CDR3: CASSRGLLDQPQHF
V: TRBV7-2
J: TRBJ1-5

CDR3: CASSLRGYGQGPRIYSNQPQHF
V: TRBV28
J: TRBJ1-5

CDR3: CASSSPPYKPNYGYTF
V: TRBV28
J: TRBJ1-2

CDR3: CASSYILAGGSTGTDTQYF
V: TRBV6-2/TRBV6-3
J: TRBJ2-3

CDR3: CASNLVGGNEQFF
V: TRBV19
J: TRBJ2-1

CDR3: CASSPQAGLTYEQYF
V: TRBV3-1
J: TRBJ2-7

CDR3: CSARSGNSPLHF
V: TRBV20-1
J: TRBJ1-6

CDR3: CASSQGAFSNTEAFF
V: TRBV3-1
J: TRBJ1-1

CDR3: CASSVAQQSPLHF
V: TRBV9
J: TRBJ1-6

CDR3: CASSAHTGLFRNEQFF
V: TRBV28
J: TRBJ2-1

CDR3: CASSQDGGSGRGTDTQYF
V: TRBV4-3
J: TRBJ2-3

CDR3: CSATTGLIYGYTF
V: TRBV20-1
J: TRBJ1-2

CDR3: CASTTRGVGKADTQYF
V: TRBV7-2
J: TRBJ2-3

CDR3: CASTLRGPGGGNTEAFF
V: TRBV5-1
J: TRBJ1-1

CDR3: CASSPQTSGIGEQYF
V: TRBV5-1
J: TRBJ2-7

CDR3: CASSYPGANVLTF
V: TRBV6-2/TRBV6-3
J: TRBJ2-6

CDR3: CASSETSRRGTGELFF
V: TRBV5-1
J: TRBJ2-2

CDR3: CATSLQGINQPQHF
V: TRBV15
J: TRBJ1-5